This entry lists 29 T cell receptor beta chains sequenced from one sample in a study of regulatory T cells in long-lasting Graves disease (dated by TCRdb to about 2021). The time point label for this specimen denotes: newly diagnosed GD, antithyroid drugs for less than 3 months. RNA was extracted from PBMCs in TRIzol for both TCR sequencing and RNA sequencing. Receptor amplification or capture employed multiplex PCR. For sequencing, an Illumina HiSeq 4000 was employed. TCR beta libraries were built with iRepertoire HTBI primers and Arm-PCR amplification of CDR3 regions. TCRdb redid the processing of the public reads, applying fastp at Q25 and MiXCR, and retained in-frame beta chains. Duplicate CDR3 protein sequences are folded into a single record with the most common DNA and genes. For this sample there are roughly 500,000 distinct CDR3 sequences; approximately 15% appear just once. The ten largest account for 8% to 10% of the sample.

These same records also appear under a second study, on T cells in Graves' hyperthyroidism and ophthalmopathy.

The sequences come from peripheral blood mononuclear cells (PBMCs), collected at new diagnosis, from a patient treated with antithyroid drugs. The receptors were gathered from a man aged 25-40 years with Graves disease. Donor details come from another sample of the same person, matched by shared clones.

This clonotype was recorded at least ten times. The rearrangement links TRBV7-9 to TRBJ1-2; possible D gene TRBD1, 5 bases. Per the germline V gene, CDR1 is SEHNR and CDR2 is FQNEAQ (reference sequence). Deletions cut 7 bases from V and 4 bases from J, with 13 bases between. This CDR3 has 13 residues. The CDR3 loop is CASTNFGGYGYTF. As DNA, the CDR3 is TGTGCCAGCACCAATTTCGGGGGCTATGGCTACACCTTC. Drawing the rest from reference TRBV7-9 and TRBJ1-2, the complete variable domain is DTGVSQNPRHKITKRGQNVTFRCDPISEHNRLYWYRQTLGQGPEFLTYFQNEAQLEKSRLLSDRFSAERPKGSFSTLEIQRTEQGDSAMYLCASTNFGGYGYTFGSGTRLTVV.

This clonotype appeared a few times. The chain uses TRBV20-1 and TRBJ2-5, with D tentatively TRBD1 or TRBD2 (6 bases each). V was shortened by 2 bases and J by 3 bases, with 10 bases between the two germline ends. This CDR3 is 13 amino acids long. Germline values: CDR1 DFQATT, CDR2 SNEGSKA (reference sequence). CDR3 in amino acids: CSARRGPEETQYF. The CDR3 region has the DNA TGCAGTGCTAGACGGGGGCCCGAAGAGACCCAGTACTTC.

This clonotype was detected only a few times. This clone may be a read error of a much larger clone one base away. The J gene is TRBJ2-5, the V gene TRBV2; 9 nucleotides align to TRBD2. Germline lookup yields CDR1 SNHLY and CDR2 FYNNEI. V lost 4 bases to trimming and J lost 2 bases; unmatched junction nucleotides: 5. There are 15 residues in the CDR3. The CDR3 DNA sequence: TGTGCCAGCAGTGCGGGCAGCGGGAGGCAAGAGACCCAGTACTTC. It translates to CASSAGSGRQETQYF.

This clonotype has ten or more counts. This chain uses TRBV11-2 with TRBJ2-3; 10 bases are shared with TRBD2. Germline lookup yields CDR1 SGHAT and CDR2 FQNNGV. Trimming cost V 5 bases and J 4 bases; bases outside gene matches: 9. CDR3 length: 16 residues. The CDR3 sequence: CASSGSSGRASDTQYF. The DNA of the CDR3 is TGTGCCAGCAGCGGTAGCAGCGGGAGGGCCTCAGATACGCAGTATTTT.

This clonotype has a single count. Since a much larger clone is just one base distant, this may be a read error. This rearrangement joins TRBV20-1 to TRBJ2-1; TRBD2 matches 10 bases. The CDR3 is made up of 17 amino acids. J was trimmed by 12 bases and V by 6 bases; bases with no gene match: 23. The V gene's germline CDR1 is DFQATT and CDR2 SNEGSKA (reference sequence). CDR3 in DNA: TGCAGTGCCTCAGGGGGCGCTAGCGGGAGTATAGGGCATGGGCAGTTCTTC. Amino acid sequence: CSASGGASGSIGHGQFF.

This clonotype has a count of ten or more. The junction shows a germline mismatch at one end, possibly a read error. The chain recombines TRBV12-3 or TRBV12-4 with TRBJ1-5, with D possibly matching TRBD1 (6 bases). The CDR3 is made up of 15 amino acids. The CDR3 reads CASSLGGGGNQPQHF. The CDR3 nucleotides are TGTGCCAGCAGCTTAGGGGGAGGGGGCAATCAGCCCCAGCATTTT.

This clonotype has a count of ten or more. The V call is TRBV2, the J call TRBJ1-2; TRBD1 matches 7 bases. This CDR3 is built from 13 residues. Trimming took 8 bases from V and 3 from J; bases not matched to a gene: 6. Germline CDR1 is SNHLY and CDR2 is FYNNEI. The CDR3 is CASRQGFDYGYTF. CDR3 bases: TGTGCCAGCCGACAGGGATTTGACTATGGCTACACCTTC.

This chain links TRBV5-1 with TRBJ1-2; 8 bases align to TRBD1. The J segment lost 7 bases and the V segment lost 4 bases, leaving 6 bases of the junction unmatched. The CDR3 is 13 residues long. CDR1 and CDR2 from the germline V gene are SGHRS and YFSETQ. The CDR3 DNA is TGCGCCAGCAGCGGACGGACAGGGATTGGCTACACCTTC. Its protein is CASSGRTGIGYTF. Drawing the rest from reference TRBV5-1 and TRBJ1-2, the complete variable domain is KAGVTQTPRYLIKTRGQQVTLSCSPISGHRSVSWYQQTPGQGLQFLFEYFSETQRNKGNFPGRFSGRQFSNSRSEMNVSTLELGDSALYLCASSGRTGIGYTFGSGTRLTVV.

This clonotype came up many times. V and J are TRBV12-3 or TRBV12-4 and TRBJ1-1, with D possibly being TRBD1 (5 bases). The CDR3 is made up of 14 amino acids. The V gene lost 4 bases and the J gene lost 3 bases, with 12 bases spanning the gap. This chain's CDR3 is CASSSGIVHTEAFF. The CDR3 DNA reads TGTGCCAGCAGTTCAGGGATAGTGCACACTGAAGCTTTCTTT.

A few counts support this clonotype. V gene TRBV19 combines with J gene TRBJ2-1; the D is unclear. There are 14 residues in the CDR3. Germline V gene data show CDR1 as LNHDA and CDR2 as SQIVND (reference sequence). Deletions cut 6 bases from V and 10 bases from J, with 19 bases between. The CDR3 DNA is TGTGCCAGTAGCCTAACAACTGCCAATGGAGAGCAGTTCTTC. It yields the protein CASSLTTANGEQFF.

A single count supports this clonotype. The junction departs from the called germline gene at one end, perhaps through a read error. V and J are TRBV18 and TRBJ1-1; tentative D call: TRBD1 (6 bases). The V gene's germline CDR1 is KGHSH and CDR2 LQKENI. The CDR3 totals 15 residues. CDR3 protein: CDSSPIQGSGTEAFF. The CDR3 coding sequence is TGTGACAGCTCACCAATACAGGGTTCTGGGACTGAAGCTTTCTTT. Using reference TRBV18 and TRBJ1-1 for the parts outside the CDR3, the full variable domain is NAGVMQNPRHLVRRRGQEARLRCSPMKGHSHVYWYRQLPEEGLKFMVYLQKENIIDESGMPKERFSAEFPKEGPSILRIQQVVRGDSAAYFCDSSPIQGSGTEAFFGQGTRLTVV.

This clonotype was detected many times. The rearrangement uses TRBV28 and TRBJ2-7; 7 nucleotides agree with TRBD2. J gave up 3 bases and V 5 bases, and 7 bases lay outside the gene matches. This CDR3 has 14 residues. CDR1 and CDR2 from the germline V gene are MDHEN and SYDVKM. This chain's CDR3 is CASSPAGTYYEQYF. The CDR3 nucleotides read TGTGCCAGCAGTCCAGCGGGGACGTACTACGAGCAGTACTTC.

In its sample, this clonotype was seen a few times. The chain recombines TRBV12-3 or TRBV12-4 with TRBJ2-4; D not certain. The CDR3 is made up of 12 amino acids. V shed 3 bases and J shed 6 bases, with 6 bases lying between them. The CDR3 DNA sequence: TGTGCCAGCAGTTTCAACACAAACATTCAGTACTTC. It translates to CASSFNTNIQYF.

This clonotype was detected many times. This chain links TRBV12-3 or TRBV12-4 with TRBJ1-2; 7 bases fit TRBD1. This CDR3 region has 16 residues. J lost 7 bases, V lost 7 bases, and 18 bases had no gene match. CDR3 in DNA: TGTGCCAGCACCATACGGGCGATACAGGGGCTTGGTGGCTACACCTTC. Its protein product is CASTIRAIQGLGGYTF.

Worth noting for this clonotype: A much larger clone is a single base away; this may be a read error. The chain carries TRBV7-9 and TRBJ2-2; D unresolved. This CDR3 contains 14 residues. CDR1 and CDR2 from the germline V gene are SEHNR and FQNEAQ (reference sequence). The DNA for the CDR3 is TGTGCCATCAGCCCGCGACCATTTCTCGGGGAGCTGTTTTTT. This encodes CAISPRPFLGELFF.

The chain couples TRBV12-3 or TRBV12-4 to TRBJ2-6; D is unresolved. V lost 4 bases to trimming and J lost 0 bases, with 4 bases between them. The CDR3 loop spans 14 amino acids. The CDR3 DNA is TGTGCCAGCAGTTACCCCTCTGGGGCCAACGTCCTGACTTTC. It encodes CASSYPSGANVLTF.

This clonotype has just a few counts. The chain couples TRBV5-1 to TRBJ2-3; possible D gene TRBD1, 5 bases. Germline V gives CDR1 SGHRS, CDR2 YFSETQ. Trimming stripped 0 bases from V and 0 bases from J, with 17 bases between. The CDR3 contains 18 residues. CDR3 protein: CASSLETVFPGSTDTQYF. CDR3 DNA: TGCGCCAGCAGCTTGGAAACGGTGTTTCCAGGGAGCACAGATACGCAGTATTTT.

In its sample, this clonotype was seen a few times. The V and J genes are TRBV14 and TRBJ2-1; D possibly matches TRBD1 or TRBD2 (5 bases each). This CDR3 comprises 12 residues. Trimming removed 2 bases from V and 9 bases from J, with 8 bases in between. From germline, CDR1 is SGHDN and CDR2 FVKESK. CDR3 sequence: CASSQLGVEQFF. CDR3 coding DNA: TGTGCCAGCAGCCAACTGGGGGTTGAGCAGTTCTTC.

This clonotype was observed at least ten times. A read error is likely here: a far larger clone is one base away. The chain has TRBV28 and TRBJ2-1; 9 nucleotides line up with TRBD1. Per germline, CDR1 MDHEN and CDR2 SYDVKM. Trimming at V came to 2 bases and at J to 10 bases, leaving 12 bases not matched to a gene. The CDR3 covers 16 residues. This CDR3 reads CASSLNRGTGSYEQFF. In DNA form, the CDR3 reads TGTGCCAGCAGTTTAAACCGAGGGACAGGGTCCTACGAGCAGTTCTTC.

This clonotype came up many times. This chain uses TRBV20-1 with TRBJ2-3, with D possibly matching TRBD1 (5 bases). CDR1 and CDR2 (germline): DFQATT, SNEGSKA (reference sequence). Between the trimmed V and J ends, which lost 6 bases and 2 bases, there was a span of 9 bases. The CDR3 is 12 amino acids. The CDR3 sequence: CSARVPTDTQYF. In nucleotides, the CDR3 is TGCAGTGCCAGGGTACCCACAGATACGCAGTATTTT.

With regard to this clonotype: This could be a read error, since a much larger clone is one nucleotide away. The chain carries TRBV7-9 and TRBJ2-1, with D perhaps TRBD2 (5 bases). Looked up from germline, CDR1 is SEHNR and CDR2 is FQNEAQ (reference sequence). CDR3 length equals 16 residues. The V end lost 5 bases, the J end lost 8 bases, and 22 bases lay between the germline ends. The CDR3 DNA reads TGTGCCAGCAGCCGATCCTTTGCGGGTCAGGACCATGAGCAGTTCTTC. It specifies CASSRSFAGQDHEQFF.

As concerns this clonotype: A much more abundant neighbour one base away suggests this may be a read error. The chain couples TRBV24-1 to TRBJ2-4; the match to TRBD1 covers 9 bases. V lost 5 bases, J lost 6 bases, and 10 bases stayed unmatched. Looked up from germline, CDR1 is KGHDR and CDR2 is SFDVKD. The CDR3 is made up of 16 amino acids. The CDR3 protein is CATSGRTGGAGNIQYF. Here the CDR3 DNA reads TGTGCCACCAGTGGTCGTACAGGGGGCGCGGGAAACATTCAGTACTTC.

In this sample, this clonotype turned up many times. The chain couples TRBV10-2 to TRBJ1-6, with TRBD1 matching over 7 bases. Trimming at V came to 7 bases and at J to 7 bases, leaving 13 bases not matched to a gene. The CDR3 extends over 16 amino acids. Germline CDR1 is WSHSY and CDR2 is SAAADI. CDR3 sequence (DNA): TGCGCCAGCATGGATCCTCGCAGGGGGAGAAATTCACCCCTCCACTTT. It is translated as CASMDPRRGRNSPLHF.

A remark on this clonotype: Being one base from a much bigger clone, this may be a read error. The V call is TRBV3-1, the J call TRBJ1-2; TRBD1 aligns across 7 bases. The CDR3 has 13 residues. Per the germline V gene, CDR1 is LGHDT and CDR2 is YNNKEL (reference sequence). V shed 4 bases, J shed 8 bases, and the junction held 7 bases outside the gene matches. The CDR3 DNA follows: TGTGCCAGCAGCCGCCGGGACAGCCGGGGCTACACCTTC. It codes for CASSRRDSRGYTF.

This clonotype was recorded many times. The CDR3 coding sequence is TGTGCCAGCAGCTCCACCGGGGAGAGGGGGAGGACCTACGAGCAGTACTTC. It codes for CASSSTGERGRTYEQYF. V and J are TRBV7-3 and TRBJ2-7; D assignment may be TRBD1 or TRBD2 (6 bases each). The CDR3 is 17 amino acids. The V end lost 4 bases, the J end lost 2 bases, and 21 bases lay between the germline ends. From germline, CDR1 is SGHTA and CDR2 FQGTGA.

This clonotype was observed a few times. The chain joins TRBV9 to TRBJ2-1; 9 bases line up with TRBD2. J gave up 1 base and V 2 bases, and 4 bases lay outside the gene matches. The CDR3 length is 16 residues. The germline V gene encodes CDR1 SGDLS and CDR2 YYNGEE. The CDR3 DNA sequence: TGTGCCAGCAGCGTTAGCGGGAGCACATCCTACAATGAGCAGTTCTTC. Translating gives CASSVSGSTSYNEQFF.

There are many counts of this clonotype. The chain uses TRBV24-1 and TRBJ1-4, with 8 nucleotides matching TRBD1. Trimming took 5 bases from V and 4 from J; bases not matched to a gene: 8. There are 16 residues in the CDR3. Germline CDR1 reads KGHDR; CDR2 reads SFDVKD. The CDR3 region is CATSAGGTGLNEKLFF. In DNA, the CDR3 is TGTGCCACCAGTGCCGGTGGGACAGGTCTTAATGAAAAACTGTTTTTT.

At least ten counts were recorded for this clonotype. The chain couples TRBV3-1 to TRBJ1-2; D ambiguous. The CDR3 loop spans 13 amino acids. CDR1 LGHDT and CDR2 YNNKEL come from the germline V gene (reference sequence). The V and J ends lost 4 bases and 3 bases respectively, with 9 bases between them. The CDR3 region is CASSPLGHYGYTF. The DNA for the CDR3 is TGTGCCAGCAGCCCCCTCGGGCACTATGGCTACACCTTC.

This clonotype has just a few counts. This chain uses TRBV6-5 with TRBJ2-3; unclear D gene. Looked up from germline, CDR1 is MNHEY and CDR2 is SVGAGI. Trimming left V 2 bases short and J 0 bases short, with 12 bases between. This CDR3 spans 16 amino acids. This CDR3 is CASSYSPDLSTDTQYF. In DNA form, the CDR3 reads TGTGCCAGCAGTTACAGCCCGGACCTTAGCACAGATACGCAGTATTTT.